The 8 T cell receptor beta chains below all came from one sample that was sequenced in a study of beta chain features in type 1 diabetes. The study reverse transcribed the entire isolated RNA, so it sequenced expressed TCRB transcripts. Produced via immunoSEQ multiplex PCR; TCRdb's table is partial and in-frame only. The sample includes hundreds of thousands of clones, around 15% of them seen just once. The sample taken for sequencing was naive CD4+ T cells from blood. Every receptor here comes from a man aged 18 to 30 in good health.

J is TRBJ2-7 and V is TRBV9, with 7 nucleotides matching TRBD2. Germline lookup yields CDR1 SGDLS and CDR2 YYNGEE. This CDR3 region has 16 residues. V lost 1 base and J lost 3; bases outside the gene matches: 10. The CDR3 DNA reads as TGTGCCAGCAGCGTAAGCCGGCTAGCGGAGATCTACGAGCAGTACTTC. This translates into CASSVSRLAEIYEQYF.

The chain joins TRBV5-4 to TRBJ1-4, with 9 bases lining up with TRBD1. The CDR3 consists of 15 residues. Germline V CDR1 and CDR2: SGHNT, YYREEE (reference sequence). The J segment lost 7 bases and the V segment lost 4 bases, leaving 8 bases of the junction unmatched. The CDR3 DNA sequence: TGTGCCAGCAGCAGACCGGGACAGGGAACTGAAAAACTGTTTTTT. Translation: CASSRPGQGTEKLFF.

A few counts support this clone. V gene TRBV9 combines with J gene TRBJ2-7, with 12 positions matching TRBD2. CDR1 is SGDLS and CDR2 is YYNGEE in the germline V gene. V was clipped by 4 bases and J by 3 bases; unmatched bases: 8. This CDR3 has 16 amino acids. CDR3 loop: CASSNTGLAGLYEQYF. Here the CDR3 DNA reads TGTGCCAGCAGCAACACCGGACTAGCGGGACTCTACGAGCAGTACTTC.

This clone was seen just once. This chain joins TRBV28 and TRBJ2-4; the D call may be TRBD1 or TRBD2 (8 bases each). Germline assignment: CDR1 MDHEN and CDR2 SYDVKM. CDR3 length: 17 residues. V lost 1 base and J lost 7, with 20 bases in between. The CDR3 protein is CASSLSGGPGGLNIQYF. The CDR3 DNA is TGTGCCAGCAGTTTATCGGGAGGGCCAGGGGGCTTGAACATTCAGTACTTC.

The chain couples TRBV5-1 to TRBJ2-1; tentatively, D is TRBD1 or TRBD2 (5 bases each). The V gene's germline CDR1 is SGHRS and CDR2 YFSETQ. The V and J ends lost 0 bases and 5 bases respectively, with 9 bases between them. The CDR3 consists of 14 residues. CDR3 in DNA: TGCGCCAGCAGCTTGGCGGGGACCAACAATGAGCAGTTCTTC. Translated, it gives CASSLAGTNNEQFF.

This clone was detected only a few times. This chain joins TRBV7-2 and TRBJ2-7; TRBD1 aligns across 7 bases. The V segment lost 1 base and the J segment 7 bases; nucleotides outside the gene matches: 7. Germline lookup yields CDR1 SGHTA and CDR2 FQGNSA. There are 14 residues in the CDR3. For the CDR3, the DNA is TGTGCCAGCAGCTTAGTTGGAACGACAGGGGAGCAGTACTTC. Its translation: CASSLVGTTGEQYF.

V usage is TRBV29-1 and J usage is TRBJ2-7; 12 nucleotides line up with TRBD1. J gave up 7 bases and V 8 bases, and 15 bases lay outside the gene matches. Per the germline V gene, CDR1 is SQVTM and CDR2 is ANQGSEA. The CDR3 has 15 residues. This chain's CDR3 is CSTSSSGTGGAEQYF. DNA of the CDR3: TGCAGCACCTCTTCCTCCGGGACAGGGGGCGCGGAGCAGTACTTC.

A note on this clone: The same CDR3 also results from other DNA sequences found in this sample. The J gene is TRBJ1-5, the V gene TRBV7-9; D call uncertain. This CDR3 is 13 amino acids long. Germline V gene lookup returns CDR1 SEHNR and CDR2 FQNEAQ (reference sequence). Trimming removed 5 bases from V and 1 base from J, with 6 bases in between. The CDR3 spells CASSPDSNQPQHF. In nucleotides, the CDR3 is TGTGCCAGCAGCCCAGACAGCAATCAGCCCCAGCATTTT.